Presented here are 15 T cell receptor beta chains from one specimen sequenced in a study of preoperative IRX-2 immunotherapy in early breast cancer. Assay used: immunoSEQ multiplex PCR; TCRdb lists only in-frame clones, some missing. The sample consists of about 5,300 clones, approximately 70% of them appearing once. Regarding treatment: preoperative locoregional IRX-2 cytokine immunotherapy. The input for sequencing was tumor tissue, taken before IRX-2 immunotherapy. Receptors were obtained from a human donor with breast cancer.

The DNA of the CDR3 is TGTGCCAGCAATCCACGCGAGATGGGAGATACGCAGTATTTT. This codes for CASNPREMGDTQYF. The chain recombines TRBV7-6 with TRBJ2-3; D gene uncertain. CDR3 size: 14 residues. In germline, CDR1 is SGHVS, CDR2 FNYEAQ. V was shortened by 7 bases and J by 5 bases, with 16 bases between the two germline ends.

V and J are TRBV7-1 and TRBJ1-1; the D is unclear. TRBV7-1 is flagged as an ORF with uncertain function. V was shortened by 4 bases and J by 4 bases, with 10 bases between the two germline ends. The length of the CDR3 is 13 residues. This CDR3 reads CASSLGGGTEAFF. DNA for the CDR3: TGTGCCAGCAGCTTAGGTGGAGGCACTGAAGCTTTCTTT.

The chain joins TRBV6-8 to TRBJ1-2; 8 bases match TRBD1. Looked up from germline, CDR1 is MNHGY and CDR2 is SAAAGT. This CDR3 region has 13 residues. The ends lost 5 bases at V and 4 bases at J; junction bases unmatched: 3. The CDR3, as DNA: TGTGCCAGCAGTGGACAGGGCCTCTATGGCTACACCTTC. Translated: CASSGQGLYGYTF.

This chain connects TRBV10-2 to TRBJ1-4; D uncertain. Looked up from germline, CDR1 is WSHSY and CDR2 is SAAADI. CDR3 size: 13 residues. Trimming took off 3 bases at V and 4 bases at J, with 6 bases between the two ends. The CDR3 DNA reads as TGCGCCAGCAGTGACCCGGTTAATGAAAAACTGTTTTTT. Translated: CASSDPVNEKLFF.

In this sample, this clone is medium-sized. The chain combines TRBV11-3 with TRBJ2-3, with D possibly being TRBD1 (5 bases). V dropped 5 bases and J dropped 2 bases, with 14 bases sitting between them. The CDR3 is 15 residues long. The germline CDR1 and CDR2 sequences are SGHNT and YENEEA. CDR3 coding DNA: TGTGCCAGCAGCCGACGGACACTCCCCACAGATACGCAGTATTTT. Residues: CASSRRTLPTDTQYF.

This clone was detected a few times. This chain connects TRBV5-1 to TRBJ2-2, with a weak D call TRBD1 (5 bases). The CDR3 is 16 amino acids. Germline V lookup: CDR1 SGHRS, CDR2 YFSETQ. V was shortened by 0 bases and J by 0 bases, with 9 bases between the two germline ends. The CDR3 loop is CASSLGTTPNTGELFF. DNA of the CDR3: TGCGCCAGCAGCTTGGGGACAACGCCGAACACCGGGGAGCTGTTTTTT.

This clone was counted between two and nine times. V and J are TRBV18 and TRBJ2-7; D is tentatively TRBD1 or TRBD2 (5 bases each). Between the trimmed V and J ends, which lost 6 bases and 0 bases, there was a span of 9 bases. The CDR3 runs to 13 residues. Germline assignment: CDR1 KGHSH and CDR2 LQKENI. In nucleotides, the CDR3 is TGTGCCAGCTCTATGGGGGTCTCCTACGAGCAGTACTTC. It translates to CASSMGVSYEQYF.

V gene TRBV6-4 combines with J gene TRBJ2-5, with 8 positions matching TRBD1. There are 13 residues in the CDR3. CDR1 and CDR2 from the germline V gene are MRHNA and SNTAGT. After removal of 5 bases from V and 6 bases from J, the junction contained 5 bases not matched to a gene. Here the CDR3 DNA reads TGTGCCAGCAGTTCCGGACAGGGAAAGACCCAGTACTTC. Its translation is CASSSGQGKTQYF.

This clone has a handful of counts. For the CDR3, the DNA is TGTGCCAGTAGTACTAATGGGAGGGGGCTCGGCTATGGCTACACCTTC. This gives the protein CASSTNGRGLGYGYTF. The chain uses TRBV19 and TRBJ1-2, with 7 bases identical to TRBD1. The V and J ends lost 4 bases and 4 bases, in that order; junction bases with no gene match: 12. Germline lookup yields CDR1 LNHDA and CDR2 SQIVND (reference sequence). The CDR3 runs to 16 residues.

This clone has just a few counts. The chain is built from TRBV11-3 and TRBJ2-7; 10 bases agree with TRBD2. The germline V gene encodes CDR1 SGHNT and CDR2 YENEEA. V lost 5 bases, J lost 5 bases, and 9 bases stayed unmatched. The CDR3 runs 15 residues. CDR3 nucleotide sequence: TGTGCCAGCAGCGCAAGCGGGAGGGCCTGGGACGAGCAGTACTTC. Translation gives CASSASGRAWDEQYF.

In this sample, this clone turned up a few times. This chain uses TRBV11-3 with TRBJ1-4; possibly TRBD1 for D (5 bases). The CDR3 contains 16 residues. CDR1 and CDR2 (germline): SGHNT, YENEEA. V was shortened by 1 base and J by 4 bases, with 13 bases between the two germline ends. The CDR3: CASSLGGSQSNEKLFF. In DNA, the CDR3 is TGTGCCAGCAGCTTAGGGGGCAGCCAGAGTAATGAAAAACTGTTTTTT. Supplemented by reference TRBV11-3 and TRBJ1-4, the full variable domain reads EAGVVQSPRYKIIEKKQPVAFWCNPISGHNTLYWYLQNLGQGPELLIRYENEEAVDDSQLPKDRFSAERLKGVDSTLKIQPAELGDSAVYLCASSLGGSQSNEKLFFGSGTQLSVL.

This chain uses TRBV28 with TRBJ1-2; the D is unclear. Germline V gene sequence: CDR1 MDHEN, CDR2 SYDVKM. This CDR3 spans 14 amino acids. Trimming took 6 bases from V and 4 from J, leaving 15 bases between them. The CDR3 sequence: CASRASGSPYGYTF. The CDR3 DNA is TGTGCCAGCAGGGCCAGCGGGAGCCCCTATGGCTACACCTTC.

The J gene is TRBJ2-1, the V gene TRBV6-8, with 7 bases that match TRBD2. Germline values: CDR1 MNHGY, CDR2 SAAAGT. The CDR3 runs 16 residues. The J segment lost 5 bases and the V segment lost 7 bases, leaving 14 bases of the junction unmatched. CDR3 DNA: TGTGCCAGCACACACTCCGCGGGGGATGGGAACAATGAGCAGTTCTTC. This encodes CASTHSAGDGNNEQFF.

The chain links TRBV11-3 to TRBJ1-3; D is ambiguous. The germline V and J ends were trimmed by 5 bases and 0 bases, with 14 bases remaining between them. Germline values: CDR1 SGHNT, CDR2 YENEEA. This CDR3 is 16 amino acids long. CDR3 residues: CASSQAGSYSGNTIYF. DNA for the CDR3: TGTGCCAGCAGCCAAGCGGGCAGCTACTCTGGAAACACCATATATTTT.

The rearrangement links TRBV30 to TRBJ2-1; 11 nucleotides align to TRBD2. The CDR3 has 13 residues. Trimming cost V 7 bases and J 4 bases; bases outside gene matches: 3. Germline assignment: CDR1 GTSNPN and CDR2 SVGIG (reference sequence). CDR3 residues: CASWTSGYNEQFF. CDR3 sequence (DNA): TGTGCCTCTTGGACTAGCGGGTACAATGAGCAGTTCTTC.